A selection of T cell receptor beta chains follows, all from one sample in a study of blood T cells in healthy people across ages. MiXCR, run by TCRdb on the 5' RACE reads, gives a single entry per CDR3 protein. The table has roughly 1,500,000 distinct CDR3 sequences, about 31% seen once. The sample comprised blood. The receptors here all came from a woman aged 30 to 39 in good health. The CDR3 runs from the conserved cysteine through the conserved F or W. Fields, in order: J gene, V gene, CDR3 protein.

j_call: TRBJ2-5; v_call: TRBV5-1; cdr3_aa: CASQKQDMGYQETQYF
j_call: TRBJ2-5; v_call: TRBV29-1; cdr3_aa: CSVEDGREAQETQYF
j_call: TRBJ1-4; v_call: TRBV5-1; cdr3_aa: CASSLARDEKLFF
j_call: TRBJ1-2; v_call: TRBV20-1; cdr3_aa: CSARRVQGNYGYTF
j_call: TRBJ1-2; v_call: TRBV18; cdr3_aa: CASSSTTGAPFGYTF
j_call: TRBJ2-3; v_call: TRBV4-2; cdr3_aa: CASSQSDRGFSTDTQYF
j_call: TRBJ2-1; v_call: TRBV27; cdr3_aa: CASSHGTSGSYEQFF
j_call: TRBJ2-6; v_call: TRBV29-1; cdr3_aa: CSVKQSSGANILTF
j_call: TRBJ1-2; v_call: TRBV29-1; cdr3_aa: CSVLGVTNYGYTF
j_call: TRBJ2-7; v_call: TRBV11-2; cdr3_aa: CASSLGPPAGQGYEQYF
j_call: TRBJ2-1; v_call: TRBV29-1; cdr3_aa: CSVSKLSYNEQFF
j_call: TRBJ2-7; v_call: TRBV28; cdr3_aa: CASSRRTFSYEQYF
j_call: NA; v_call: TRBV9; cdr3_aa: CASSVAARVGRDEQYF
j_call: TRBJ2-1; v_call: TRBV20-1; cdr3_aa: CSADPTTSGDEQFF
j_call: TRBJ1-1; v_call: TRBV27; cdr3_aa: CASRTTGRNTEAFF
j_call: TRBJ2-1; v_call: TRBV7-8; cdr3_aa: CASSPRLREAYNEQFF
j_call: NA; v_call: TRBV13; cdr3_aa: CASSFGGSGPTRETQYF
j_call: NA; v_call: TRBV7-8; cdr3_aa: CASSSSSATYNEQYF
j_call: TRBJ2-5; v_call: TRBV11-2; cdr3_aa: CASSLVGRGGETQYF
j_call: TRBJ2-3; v_call: TRBV11-2; cdr3_aa: CASILPLGKLPYKRELGDAQYF